Below are 23 T cell receptor beta chains sequenced from a single sample in a study of cytomegalovirus exposure and HLA in healthy donors. Vbeta (60) and Jbeta (13) primers were used in the PCR. This table comes from immunoSEQ multiplex PCR, and its TCRdb copy is limited to in-frame clones, with some not included. The sample has around 20,000 clones; 70% to 85% are singletons. Source material: PBMCs. The receptor set was obtained from a human donor in good health.

This clone has just a few counts. J is TRBJ2-7 and V is TRBV9; 7 bases align to TRBD1. V trimming: 3 bases; J trimming: 3 bases; junction bases outside the gene matches: 6. The CDR3 is 14 amino acids. Germline assignment: CDR1 SGDLS and CDR2 YYNGEE. CDR3 bases: TGTGCCAGCAGCGCGAGGGACAGAAACTACGAGCAGTACTTC. It codes for CASSARDRNYEQYF.

This clone has more than one count but fewer than ten. The rearrangement links TRBV30 to TRBJ2-7, with 7 bases aligning to TRBD2. With 2 bases clipped from V and 5 bases from J, the junction kept 12 bases outside the gene matches. Germline lookup yields CDR1 GTSNPN and CDR2 SVGIG (reference sequence). CDR3 length: 15 residues. The chain's CDR3 is CAWSLLLAPGHEQYF. The CDR3 bases are TGTGCCTGGAGTCTATTACTAGCGCCCGGCCACGAGCAGTACTTC.

The gene calls are TRBV2 and TRBJ1-1; D perhaps matches TRBD1 (6 bases). The germline V and J ends were trimmed by 8 bases and 1 base, with 14 bases remaining between them. The V gene's germline CDR1 is SNHLY and CDR2 FYNNEI. This CDR3 region has 14 residues. The CDR3 spells CASRVRTANTEAFF. The CDR3, as DNA: TGTGCCAGCCGTGTGCGGACAGCGAACACTGAAGCTTTCTTT.

The rearrangement links TRBV15 to TRBJ1-3, with D tentatively TRBD1 (5 bases). The CDR3 extends over 15 amino acids. V was trimmed by 0 bases and J by 4 bases, leaving 10 bases between them. Per the germline V gene, CDR1 is LNHNV and CDR2 is YYDKDF (reference sequence). The DNA of the CDR3 is TGTGCCACCAGCAGAGATTCAGGGCGCGGAAACACCATATATTTT. Translating gives CATSRDSGRGNTIYF. Full variable domain (rest looked up from reference TRBV15 and TRBJ1-3): DAMVIQNPRYQVTQFGKPVTLSCSQTLNHNVMYWYQQKSSQAPKLLFHYYDKDFNNEADTPDNFQSRRPNTSFCFLDIRSPGLGDTAMYLCATSRDSGRGNTIYFGEGSWLTVV.

The chain has TRBV6-5 and TRBJ1-6, with 7 nucleotides matching TRBD1. Germline V gives CDR1 MNHEY, CDR2 SVGAGI. Trimming cost V 6 bases and J 7 bases; bases outside gene matches: 6. The CDR3 length is 14 residues. CDR3 region: CASRAGTENSPLHF. As DNA, the CDR3 is TGTGCCAGCAGAGCCGGGACAGAAAATTCACCCCTCCACTTT.

This rearrangement joins TRBV4-2 to TRBJ1-2, with 7 bases aligning to TRBD1. There are 16 residues in the CDR3. Trimming cost V 0 bases and J 6 bases; bases outside gene matches: 10. Germline V lookup: CDR1 LGHNA, CDR2 YNFKEQ. The CDR3 loop reads CASSQETRGRLNGYTF. DNA for the CDR3: TGTGCCAGCAGCCAAGAGACGAGGGGGCGCTTAAATGGCTACACCTTC.

The chain is built from TRBV5-1 and TRBJ2-2; weak D call: TRBD1 (5 bases). Germline V gene sequence: CDR1 SGHRS, CDR2 YFSETQ. Deletions cut 8 bases from V and 5 bases from J, with 19 bases between. This CDR3 region has 15 residues. The chain's CDR3 is CASCFRRDGTGELFF. DNA for the CDR3: TGCGCCAGTTGTTTTCGCAGGGATGGGACCGGGGAGCTGTTTTTT.

The chain uses TRBV4-1 and TRBJ1-1, with TRBD1 matching over 7 bases. This CDR3 is 17 amino acids long. V was pared by 0 bases and J by 0 bases, with 7 bases of the junction left unmatched. Germline V gene lookup returns CDR1 MGHRA and CDR2 YSYEKL. In nucleotides, the CDR3 is TGCGCCAGCAGCCAAGATCGGACAGGCCTGATGAACACTGAAGCTTTCTTT. Its protein is CASSQDRTGLMNTEAFF.

The gene calls are TRBV5-4 and TRBJ2-7; D not resolved. V lost 3 bases to trimming and J lost 1 base, with 14 bases between them. From germline, CDR1 is SGHNT and CDR2 YYREEE (reference sequence). This CDR3 is 15 amino acids long. The CDR3 loop reads CASSSRGVGSYEQYF. The CDR3 DNA is TGTGCCAGCAGCTCCCGAGGTGTCGGGTCCTACGAGCAGTACTTC. Combining the CDR3 with reference TRBV5-4 and TRBJ2-7 gives the whole variable domain ETGVTQSPTHLIKTRGQQVTLRCSSQSGHNTVSWYQQALGQGPQFIFQYYREEENGRGNFPPRFSGLQFPNYSSELNVNALELDDSALYLCASSSRGVGSYEQYFGPGTRLTVT.

The chain joins TRBV27 to TRBJ1-5, with 7 positions matching TRBD1. The ends lost 3 bases at V and 9 bases at J; junction bases unmatched: 8. The CDR3 length is 14 residues. The germline CDR1 and CDR2 sequences are MNHEY and SMNVEV (reference sequence). The CDR3 region is CASSFDRAGRPQHF. The CDR3 DNA is TGTGCCAGCAGTTTTGACAGGGCTGGTCGGCCCCAGCATTTT.

This rearrangement joins TRBV9 to TRBJ2-1, with no clear D. Germline CDR1 and CDR2: SGDLS and YYNGEE. CDR3 length: 17 residues. Trimming removed 0 bases from V and 12 bases from J, with 25 bases in between. The CDR3 loop reads CASSVVEASPRSFGQFF. CDR3 nucleotide sequence: TGTGCCAGCAGCGTAGTAGAGGCTTCGCCTCGGAGTTTTGGGCAGTTCTTC. Based on the CDR3 plus reference TRBV9 and TRBJ2-1, the full variable domain is DSGVTQTPKHLITATGQRVTLRCSPRSGDLSVYWYQQSLDQGLQFLIQYYNGEERAKGNILERFSAQQFPDLHSELNLSSLELGDSALYFCASSVVEASPRSFGQFFGPGTRLTVL.

CDR3 coding DNA: TGTGCCAGCAGCATAAACAGGGTTGGAGAGCAGTACTTC. Its protein is CASSINRVGEQYF. The chain is built from TRBV7-9 and TRBJ2-7; D might be TRBD1 (6 bases). The CDR3 runs 13 residues. Trimming removed 5 bases at V and 7 bases at J, with 15 bases between. Germline loops: CDR1 SEHNR, CDR2 FQNEAQ (reference sequence).

V usage is TRBV6-1 and J usage is TRBJ2-1; tentatively, D is TRBD2 (6 bases). Per germline, CDR1 MNHNS and CDR2 SASEGT. The CDR3 is made up of 15 amino acids. Trimming took 5 bases from V and 7 from J, leaving 18 bases between them. The CDR3 spells CASSPGAEGGNEQFF. CDR3 coding DNA: TGTGCCAGCAGTCCCGGCGCGGAGGGTGGTAATGAGCAGTTCTTC.

V and J are TRBV7-2 and TRBJ1-6; D is uncertain. The CDR3 loop spans 15 amino acids. Germline-derived CDR1 and CDR2 are SGHTA and FQGNSA. Trimming cost V 0 bases and J 5 bases, with 8 bases left between them. The CDR3 nucleotides read TGTGCCAGCAGCTTAGCTGGGAGTAATAATTCACCCCTCCACTTT. As protein: CASSLAGSNNSPLHF. The full variable domain, with the rest looked up from reference TRBV7-2 and TRBJ1-6, is GAGVSQSPSNKVTEKGKDVELRCDPISGHTALYWYRQSLGQGLEFLIYFQGNSAPDKSGLPSDRFSAERTGGSVSTLTIQRTQQEDSAVYLCASSLAGSNNSPLHFGNGTRLTVT.

The DNA for the CDR3 is TGTGCCAGCTGGACAGGGCCTTCCTACGAGCAGTACTTC. Amino acid sequence: CASWTGPSYEQYF. The V call is TRBV2, the J call TRBJ2-7, with 8 bases matching TRBD1. V trimming: 8 bases; J trimming: 1 base; junction bases outside the gene matches: 4. The CDR3 covers 13 residues. Germline V lookup: CDR1 SNHLY, CDR2 FYNNEI.

The rearrangement joins TRBV7-6 to TRBJ2-3; 12 bases map to TRBD1. After removal of 1 base from V and 2 bases from J, the junction contained 13 bases not matched to a gene. Germline V CDR1 and CDR2: SGHVS, FNYEAQ. The CDR3 length is 20 residues. The CDR3 is CASSLVPPRDRGRDTDTQYF. CDR3 nucleotides: TGTGCCAGCAGCTTAGTTCCCCCCCGGGACAGGGGGCGCGACACAGATACGCAGTATTTT.

V usage is TRBV7-9 and J usage is TRBJ2-1; 10 bases match TRBD2. Trimming took 4 bases from V and 2 from J; bases not matched to a gene: 14. The CDR3 sequence is 19 residues long. Per the germline V gene, CDR1 is SEHNR and CDR2 is FQNEAQ (reference sequence). CDR3 DNA: TGTGCCAGCAGCTCCTCCGGTACTAGCGGGGTTCCTCCCTACAATGAGCAGTTCTTC. The encoded protein is CASSSSGTSGVPPYNEQFF.

V gene TRBV9 combines with J gene TRBJ2-7; D not resolved. Germline V CDR1 and CDR2: SGDLS, YYNGEE. The CDR3 is 14 amino acids. With 0 bases removed from V and 5 bases from J, the gap between germline ends came to 12 bases. CDR3 in amino acids: CASSVAWSAHEQYF. CDR3 sequence (DNA): TGTGCCAGCAGCGTAGCATGGAGCGCGCACGAGCAGTACTTC.

This chain uses TRBV7-9 with TRBJ1-1; 9 nucleotides agree with TRBD1. The V gene end was trimmed by 4 bases and the J gene end by 5 bases; junction bases not matched to a gene: 5. CDR3 length: 14 amino acids. Germline V gene sequence: CDR1 SEHNR, CDR2 FQNEAQ (reference sequence). CDR3: CASSSTGGWTEAFF. CDR3 DNA sequence: TGTGCCAGCAGCTCGACAGGGGGTTGGACTGAAGCTTTCTTT.

As to this clone: One end of the junction varies from germline; a read error may be responsible. V and J are TRBV4-1 and TRBJ2-5, with D tentatively TRBD1 (6 bases). CDR1 is MGHRA, CDR2 YSYEKL, per germline. The CDR3 is 15 residues long. The DNA of the CDR3 is TGCGCCAGCAGCCCGTACCGGACAGCTCAAGAGGCCCAGTACTTC. This translates into CASSPYRTAQEAQYF.

V is TRBV28 and J is TRBJ1-3, with a tentative D call TRBD1 (6 bases). V lost 3 bases and J 2 bases, leaving 11 bases between the germline ends. CDR1 and CDR2 (germline): MDHEN, SYDVKM. CDR3 size: 15 residues. CDR3 nucleotides: TGTGCCAGCAGTTTCCCCCAGGGGACTGGAAACACCATATATTTT. Its translation is CASSFPQGTGNTIYF.

The V call is TRBV6-1, the J call TRBJ1-3; maybe TRBD1 (5 bases). Between the trimmed V and J ends, which lost 3 bases and 0 bases, there was a span of 15 bases. Germline lookup yields CDR1 MNHNS and CDR2 SASEGT. CDR3 size: 17 residues. The CDR3 DNA reads TGTGCCAGCAGTGATCCGTGGAGGGGCAGCTCTGGAAACACCATATATTTT. Residues: CASSDPWRGSSGNTIYF.

The J gene is TRBJ1-5, the V gene TRBV2; 12 nucleotides line up with TRBD1. Germline CDR1 is SNHLY and CDR2 is FYNNEI. V was pared by 10 bases and J by 2 bases, with 9 bases of the junction left unmatched. This CDR3 has 16 amino acids. The CDR3 loop reads CATGGQGAGRNQPQHF. CDR3 in DNA: TGTGCCACCGGGGGACAGGGGGCTGGTCGCAATCAGCCCCAGCATTTT.